This T cell receptor (beta chain) was sequenced for a study of OX40 agonist ivuxolimab in advanced cancers. Using immunoSEQ multiplex PCR, the repertoire was profiled, and TCRdb retains in-frame clones only, with some absent. The profile shows more than 65,000 clones, 65% to 90% of them singletons. This CDR3 region has 14 residues. Germline lookup yields CDR1 ENHRY and CDR2 SYGVKD. The J segment lost 3 bases and the V segment lost 4 bases, leaving 5 bases of the junction unmatched. The sample here was CD4+ or CD8+ T cells sorted from blood, taken in a trial of the OX40 agonist ivuxolimab. The clonotype was recovered from an adult with an advanced solid tumor such as melanoma, head and neck, liver or kidney cancer. The gene calls are TRBV10-3 and TRBJ2-7, with 8 bases aligning to TRBD1. The CDR3 protein is CAISGGTGYYEQYF. The DNA of the CDR3 is TGTGCCATCAGTGGCGGGACAGGCTACTACGAGCAGTACTTC.